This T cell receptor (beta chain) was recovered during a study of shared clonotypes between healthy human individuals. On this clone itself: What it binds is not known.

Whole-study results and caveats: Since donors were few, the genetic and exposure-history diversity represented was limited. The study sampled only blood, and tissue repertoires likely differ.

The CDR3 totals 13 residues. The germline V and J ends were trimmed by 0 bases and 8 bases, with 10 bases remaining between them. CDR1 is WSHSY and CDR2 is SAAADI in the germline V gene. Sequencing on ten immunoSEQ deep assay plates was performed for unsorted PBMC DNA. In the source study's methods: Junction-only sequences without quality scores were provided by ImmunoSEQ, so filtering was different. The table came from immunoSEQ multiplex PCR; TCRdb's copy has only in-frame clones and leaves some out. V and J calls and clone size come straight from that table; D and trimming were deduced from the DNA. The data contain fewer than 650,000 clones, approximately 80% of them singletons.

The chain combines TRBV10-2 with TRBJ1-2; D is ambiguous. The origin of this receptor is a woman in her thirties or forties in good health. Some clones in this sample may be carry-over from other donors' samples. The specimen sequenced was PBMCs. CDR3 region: CASSESRFRGYTF. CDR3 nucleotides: TGCGCCAGCAGTGAGTCTAGGTTTAGGGGCTACACCTTC.